The 24 T cell receptor beta chains reported below all come from one sample, sequenced in a study of blood T cell repertoires in COVID-19. Repertoires were generated with immunoSEQ multiplex PCR, while TCRdb's copy carries only in-frame clones and drops some. The profile shows 100,000 to 150,000 clones, less than 85% of them singletons. Input material: peripheral blood. Source of these receptors: a man aged 50 to 60 with acute or convalescent COVID-19.

This chain joins TRBV5-8 and TRBJ2-7; possible D gene TRBD1, 5 bases. Germline V lookup: CDR1 SGHTS, CDR2 YDEGEE. The V end lost 0 bases, the J end lost 4 bases, and 11 bases lay between the germline ends. There are 14 residues in the CDR3. CDR3 sequence (DNA): TGTGCCAGCAGCTTGGCTTACGACAGTTACGAGCAGTACTTC. It specifies CASSLAYDSYEQYF. Based on the CDR3 plus reference TRBV5-8 and TRBJ2-7, the full variable domain is EAGVTQSPTHLIKTRGQQATLRCSPISGHTSVYWYQQALGLGLQFLLWYDEGEERNRGNFPPRFSGRQFPNYSSELNVNALELEDSALYLCASSLAYDSYEQYFGPGTRLTVT.

This clone was recorded a few times. The chain recombines TRBV11-2 with TRBJ1-2; possibly TRBD1 for D (5 bases). Trimming removed 5 bases at V and 3 bases at J, with 19 bases between. CDR3 length equals 16 residues. Per the germline V gene, CDR1 is SGHAT and CDR2 is FQNNGV. The CDR3 sequence: CASSLTGGGGDYGYTF. The CDR3 bases are TGTGCCAGCAGCCTAACGGGCGGGGGAGGCGACTATGGCTACACCTTC.

V and J are TRBV3-1 (or the pseudogene TRBV3-2) and TRBJ2-5; 9 bases line up with TRBD2. The V segment lost 3 bases and the J segment 5 bases; nucleotides outside the gene matches: 10. Germline CDR1 reads LGHDT; CDR2 reads YNNKEL (reference sequence). CDR3 length equals 16 residues. The CDR3 coding sequence is TGTGCCAGCAGCCATACGACTAGCGGAGGAGGGGAGACCCAGTACTTC. Translated: CASSHTTSGGGETQYF.

The J gene is TRBJ2-7, the V gene TRBV2; a possible D gene is TRBD2 (6 bases). Trimming pared 6 bases from V and 7 bases from J, leaving 13 bases between. The germline V gene has CDR1 SNHLY and CDR2 FYNNEI. The CDR3 loop spans 12 amino acids. The CDR3 nucleotides read TGTGCCAGCAGCCCGGGAGCAGGAGAGCAGTACTTC. Translating gives CASSPGAGEQYF.

The chain is built from TRBV10-3 and TRBJ2-1, with 8 bases fitting TRBD1. The CDR3 runs to 13 residues. The germline gives CDR1 ENHRY, CDR2 SYGVKD. Trimming cost V 6 bases and J 11 bases; bases outside gene matches: 9. The CDR3 loop is CAIRHPTGVKQFF. CDR3 sequence (DNA): TGTGCCATCAGACACCCGACAGGGGTAAAGCAGTTCTTC.

The count of this clone is one. The chain links TRBV28 to TRBJ1-2; D gene uncertain. This CDR3 contains 12 residues. CDR1 and CDR2 from the germline V gene are MDHEN and SYDVKM. V was pared by 7 bases and J by 5 bases, with 11 bases between. CDR3 amino acids: CASTSRVYGYTF. The CDR3, as DNA: TGTGCCAGCACTTCGAGGGTTTATGGCTACACCTTC.

This clone was found once. The chain has TRBV6-1 and TRBJ2-5; a weak D match, TRBD2 (7 bases). The CDR3 covers 14 residues. CDR1 is MNHNS and CDR2 is SASEGT in the germline V gene. Deletions cut 2 bases from V and 5 bases from J, with 12 bases between. The CDR3 DNA is TGTGCCAGCAGTGAACGGGGGGCGTGGGAGACCCAGTACTTC. Protein sequence: CASSERGAWETQYF.

V gene TRBV27 combines with J gene TRBJ1-1; no firm D call. The ends were cut back, 6 bases at V and 1 base at J, with 12 bases in the middle. Germline V gene data show CDR1 as MNHEY and CDR2 as SMNVEV (reference sequence). The CDR3 runs to 14 residues. The CDR3 loop reads CASSRGIPNTEAFF. The CDR3 nucleotides read TGTGCCAGCAGCAGAGGGATACCGAACACTGAAGCTTTCTTT.

This clone has a handful of counts. V and J are TRBV5-6 and TRBJ2-7; 11 bases are a match to TRBD1. The CDR3 spans 15 residues. Germline-derived CDR1 and CDR2 are SGHDT and YYEEEE. Losses at the gene ends were 5 bases for V and 6 bases for J; bases not matched to a gene: 10. The CDR3 here is CASSLHTGTGGEQYF. In DNA form, the CDR3 reads TGTGCCAGCAGTTTACATACCGGGACAGGGGGCGAGCAGTACTTC.

CDR3 nucleotides: TGTGCCAGCAGCGTAGAGGGAGGGGTCACAGATACGCAGTATTTT. Protein sequence: CASSVEGGVTDTQYF. The chain combines TRBV9 with TRBJ2-3; 7 bases map to TRBD2. The V and J ends lost 0 bases and 2 bases, in that order; junction bases with no gene match: 3. CDR1 is SGDLS, CDR2 YYNGEE, per germline. The CDR3 totals 15 residues.

The rearrangement links TRBV28 to TRBJ1-5; D might be TRBD1 (5 bases). CDR3 size: 16 residues. V lost 5 bases and J lost 3, with 17 bases in between. Germline V CDR1 and CDR2: MDHEN, SYDVKM. The CDR3 DNA reads as TGTGCCAGCAGTCTCATCGGCGGGGCGGCCAATCAGCCCCAGCATTTT. Its translation: CASSLIGGAANQPQHF.

V and J are TRBV7-3 and TRBJ1-2; the D gene is possibly TRBD1 (6 bases). The CDR3 is made up of 15 amino acids. CDR1 and CDR2 from the germline V gene are SGHTA and FQGTGA. Trimming took 5 bases from V and 5 from J, leaving 18 bases between them. CDR3 nucleotide sequence: TGTGCCAGCAGCCCGGGACACATGCCTATTTATGGCTACACCTTC. Its protein product is CASSPGHMPIYGYTF.

The chain employs TRBV6-5 and TRBJ2-3, with a possible D match to TRBD1 (6 bases). The germline V gene encodes CDR1 MNHEY and CDR2 SVGAGI. V dropped 8 bases and J dropped 3 bases, with 18 bases sitting between them. CDR3 size: 15 residues. The CDR3, as DNA: TGTGCCAGCTCTAGGGGGAGTTTGAGGACAGATACGCAGTATTTT. Its translation is CASSRGSLRTDTQYF.

The V gene is TRBV7-9, the J gene TRBJ2-4, with D possibly being TRBD1 (5 bases). Trimming cost V 2 bases and J 0 bases, with 17 bases left between them. This CDR3 is built from 18 residues. Germline V gene data show CDR1 as SEHNR and CDR2 as FQNEAQ (reference sequence). This CDR3 is CASSLLETDTLAKNIQYF. CDR3 DNA: TGTGCCAGCAGCTTACTCGAGACAGATACCTTAGCCAAAAACATTCAGTACTTC.

The DNA for the CDR3 is TGTGCCAGCAGTGAGACAGGGCCGAGGACAGATACGCAGTATTTT. Its translation is CASSETGPRTDTQYF. The V gene is TRBV6-1, the J gene TRBJ2-3, with 7 bases that match TRBD1. Germline V gene lookup returns CDR1 MNHNS and CDR2 SASEGT. V shed 3 bases, J shed 3 bases, and the junction held 6 bases outside the gene matches. This CDR3 contains 15 residues.

The chain carries TRBV2 and TRBJ2-1; TRBD2 might be the D (6 bases). The CDR3 loop spans 17 amino acids. Germline assignment: CDR1 SNHLY and CDR2 FYNNEI. The germline V and J ends were trimmed by 7 bases and 0 bases, with 19 bases remaining between them. The chain's CDR3 is CASTLTSLASSYNEQFF. As DNA, the CDR3 is TGTGCCAGCACCTTAACCAGTCTAGCGAGCTCCTACAATGAGCAGTTCTTC.

The chain is built from TRBV19 and TRBJ2-5; D is unclear. Germline-derived CDR1 and CDR2 are LNHDA and SQIVND (reference sequence). The CDR3 covers 15 residues. V lost 6 bases to trimming and J lost 0 bases, with 14 bases between them. The CDR3 sequence: CASSPQARYQETQYF. CDR3 nucleotide sequence: TGTGCCAGTAGCCCGCAGGCGCGTTACCAAGAGACCCAGTACTTC.

This chain connects TRBV18 to TRBJ2-2; TRBD1 matches 10 bases. CDR1 is KGHSH and CDR2 is LQKENI in the germline V gene. V shed 5 bases, J shed 1 base, and the junction held 4 bases outside the gene matches. There are 16 residues in the CDR3. In DNA, the CDR3 is TGTGCCAGCTCAAAAGGACAGGGGGTGAACACCGGGGAGCTGTTTTTT. Its protein is CASSKGQGVNTGELFF. Full variable domain (rest looked up from reference TRBV18 and TRBJ2-2): NAGVMQNPRHLVRRRGQEARLRCSPMKGHSHVYWYRQLPEEGLKFMVYLQKENIIDESGMPKERFSAEFPKEGPSILRIQQVVRGDSAAYFCASSKGQGVNTGELFFGEGSRLTVL.

The sample holds one count of this clone. Distinct nucleotide sequences in the sample also encode this CDR3. J is TRBJ1-4 and V is TRBV5-1; D ambiguous. The CDR3 is 13 residues long. V was cut by 0 bases and J by 3 bases, with 3 bases left in between. Germline V gene lookup returns CDR1 SGHRS and CDR2 YFSETQ. CDR3 bases: TGCGCCAGCAGCTTGGGCGCTAATGAAAAACTGTTTTTT. Translating it yields CASSLGANEKLFF.

The chain employs TRBV25-1 and TRBJ2-1, with 9 bases that match TRBD2. The germline V gene encodes CDR1 MGHDK and CDR2 SYGVNS. V gave up 0 bases and J gave up 7 bases; unmatched junction bases: 4. The CDR3 has 15 residues. CDR3 residues: CASSEYSGSGNEQFF. CDR3 nucleotides: TGTGCCAGCAGTGAATATAGCGGGAGTGGTAATGAGCAGTTCTTC.

This clone was observed once. The gene calls are TRBV11-2 and TRBJ2-1; TRBD1 agrees at 9 bases. V shed 3 bases and J 3 bases; nucleotides not matched to a gene: 3. This CDR3 is built from 15 residues. CDR1 and CDR2 (germline): SGHAT, FQNNGV. CDR3 nucleotide sequence: TGTGCCAGCAGCTTCCGGGACAGGGACTACAATGAGCAGTTCTTC. Amino acids: CASSFRDRDYNEQFF.

The V gene is TRBV5-1, the J gene TRBJ2-3, with 10 bases lining up with TRBD1. Trimming removed 0 bases from V and 4 bases from J; junction bases left unmatched: 5. The CDR3 totals 16 residues. Per the germline V gene, CDR1 is SGHRS and CDR2 is YFSETQ. This CDR3 is CASSLEGTGVADTQYF. The CDR3 DNA sequence: TGCGCCAGCAGCTTGGAAGGGACAGGGGTAGCAGATACGCAGTATTTT.

CDR3 in amino acids: CASSLARRAASTDTQYF. The CDR3 nucleotides are TGTGCCAGCAGCTTAGCGAGACGAGCGGCTAGCACAGATACGCAGTATTTT. The genes are TRBV7-6 and TRBJ2-3; a possible D gene is TRBD2 (5 bases). The germline V gene has CDR1 SGHVS and CDR2 FNYEAQ. V lost 0 bases and J 0 bases, leaving 13 bases between the germline ends. The CDR3 has 17 amino acids.

This clone came up a few times. The genes are TRBV28 and TRBJ1-6; D uncertain. Germline CDR1 MDHEN, CDR2 SYDVKM. V gave up 6 bases and J gave up 8 bases, with 14 bases separating them. This CDR3 contains 14 residues. This CDR3 reads CASSPGQRDSPLHF. CDR3 bases: TGTGCCAGCAGCCCGGGCCAGCGGGATTCACCCCTCCACTTT.